These 10 T cell receptor beta chains were all obtained from the same sample, sequenced in a study of cytomegalovirus exposure and HLA in healthy donors. 60 Vbeta and 13 Jbeta primers were used in PCR. Generated by immunoSEQ multiplex PCR, the TCRdb table keeps only in-frame clones and is missing some. The sample consists of approximately 140,000 clones, 63% of them appearing once. The material sequenced was PBMCs. Receptors were obtained from a woman in her fifties or sixties in good health and CMV-seropositive.

The rearrangement joins TRBV11-2 to TRBJ2-7, with a weak D call TRBD1 (6 bases). The ends were cut back, 3 bases at V and 3 bases at J, with 15 bases in the middle. From germline, CDR1 is SGHAT and CDR2 FQNNGV. The CDR3 covers 15 residues. The CDR3 DNA reads as TGTGCCAGCAGCTTTAGCAGGGGCCAAAACTACGAGCAGTACTTC. The encoded protein is CASSFSRGQNYEQYF.

The rearrangement joins TRBV9 to TRBJ2-7, with a weak D call TRBD2 (6 bases). The ends were cut back, 3 bases at V and 5 bases at J, with 12 bases in the middle. The CDR3 spans 13 residues. Germline lookup yields CDR1 SGDLS and CDR2 YYNGEE. The CDR3 DNA follows: TGTGCCAGCAGCGAGACTAGTCTCCACGAGCAGTACTTC. This translates into CASSETSLHEQYF.

This CDR3 reads CASRPLSGSSNEQYF. CDR3 nucleotides: TGTGCCAGCAGACCCCTGAGCGGGAGTAGCAACGAGCAGTACTTC. The chain combines TRBV27 with TRBJ2-7; 8 bases are shared with TRBD2. V was clipped by 6 bases and J by 5 bases; unmatched bases: 12. CDR1 is MNHEY, CDR2 SMNVEV, per germline (reference sequence). The CDR3 contains 15 residues.

This sequence joins TRBV2 and TRBJ2-7; 9 bases match TRBD1. The J segment lost 2 bases and the V segment lost 5 bases, leaving 4 bases of the junction unmatched. The CDR3 runs 14 residues. CDR1 and CDR2 from the germline V gene are SNHLY and FYNNEI. CDR3 loop: CASSPRTGAYEQYF. The CDR3 DNA sequence: TGTGCCAGCAGTCCTAGGACAGGGGCCTACGAGCAGTACTTC.

This chain uses TRBV10-3 with TRBJ1-2; TRBD1 matches 10 bases. Germline V gene sequence: CDR1 ENHRY, CDR2 SYGVKD. With 3 bases clipped from V and 0 bases from J, the junction kept 4 bases outside the gene matches. CDR3 length: 16 residues. The chain's CDR3 is CAISEGQGEANYGYTF. The CDR3 DNA follows: TGTGCCATCAGTGAAGGACAGGGGGAGGCTAACTATGGCTACACCTTC.

CDR3 in amino acids: CASSLGRDTETQYF. The CDR3 coding sequence is TGTGCCAGCAGCTTAGGCAGGGACACGGAGACCCAGTACTTC. V usage is TRBV7-8 and J usage is TRBJ2-5; D possibly corresponds to TRBD1 (6 bases). The CDR3 loop spans 14 amino acids. Germline CDR1 and CDR2: SGHVS and FQNEAQ. V lost 1 base and J 5 bases, leaving 11 bases between the germline ends.

The chain carries TRBV19 and TRBJ2-1; 12 bases are shared with TRBD2. CDR3 length equals 15 residues. V was pared by 5 bases and J by 7 bases, with 6 bases of the junction left unmatched. Germline V lookup: CDR1 LNHDA, CDR2 SQIVND (reference sequence). CDR3 nucleotides: TGTGCCAGTAGTTGGGGACTAGCGGGTTCTAATGAGCAGTTCTTC. Its translation: CASSWGLAGSNEQFF.

CDR3 sequence: CASSPGGRGGETQYF. In DNA form, the CDR3 reads TGCGCCAGCAGCCCCGGAGGGAGGGGTGGGGAGACCCAGTACTTC. The rearrangement joins TRBV4-1 to TRBJ2-5; 7 bases map to TRBD2. V gave up 4 bases and J gave up 5 bases; unmatched junction bases: 10. Germline V CDR1 and CDR2: MGHRA, YSYEKL. This CDR3 is 15 amino acids long.

This clone has only a few counts. V usage is TRBV5-1 and J usage is TRBJ1-6, with D maybe TRBD1 (5 bases). The CDR3 extends over 15 amino acids. The germline gives CDR1 SGHRS, CDR2 YFSETQ. Trimming pared 0 bases from V and 7 bases from J, leaving 11 bases between. The CDR3 loop is CASSLERGPNSPLHF. In DNA form, the CDR3 reads TGCGCCAGCAGCTTGGAGCGGGGACCGAATTCACCCCTCCACTTT. Variable domain in full (rest from reference TRBV5-1 and TRBJ1-6): KAGVTQTPRYLIKTRGQQVTLSCSPISGHRSVSWYQQTPGQGLQFLFEYFSETQRNKGNFPGRFSGRQFSNSRSEMNVSTLELGDSALYLCASSLERGPNSPLHFGNGTRLTVT.

This chain joins TRBV9 and TRBJ1-3, with 8 bases fitting TRBD1. Germline CDR1 is SGDLS and CDR2 is YYNGEE. CDR3 length equals 15 residues. The J segment lost 4 bases and the V segment lost 5 bases, leaving 8 bases of the junction unmatched. The chain's CDR3 is CASSLTGTGGNTIYF. CDR3 in DNA: TGTGCCAGCAGTCTGACAGGGACAGGAGGAAACACCATATATTTT.